The present TCR beta chain was sequenced within a study of T cells after yellow fever vaccination. TCRdb reprocessed the 5' RACE reads via MiXCR and lists one record per CDR3 protein. The data hold fewer than 450,000 distinct CDR3 sequences, with 11% observed a single time. This TCR was sampled from a man aged 18-30 years who received the YFV17D yellow fever vaccine. Sequenced here: PBMCs, sampled on the day of the first yellow fever vaccination.

The chain's CDR3 is CATSRTGGTETQYF. CDR3 in DNA: TGTGCCACCAGCAGAACAGGGGGTACGGAGACCCAGTACTTC. The chain carries TRBV15 and TRBJ2-5; 8 bases are shared with TRBD1. Trimming cost V 2 bases and J 5 bases; bases outside gene matches: 4. The CDR3 loop spans 14 amino acids. CDR1 LNHNV and CDR2 YYDKDF come from the germline V gene (reference sequence).